This is a list of T cell receptor beta chains from one sample in a study of somatic mutations in cytotoxic T cells in rheumatoid arthritis. Sequencing was performed with immunoSEQ multiplex PCR; in TCRdb, only in-frame clones are kept and a portion is missing. In the table there are some 18,000 clones, more than 70% of which are singletons. The sequenced sample consisted of CD8+ T cells sorted from blood. The receptors come from an adult with rheumatoid arthritis. Each CDR3 is given with its conserved first and last residue. A D gene is named only where the DNA matches it firmly. Clone size, where shown, is once, few, many, or a class for clones that have expanded.

15,TRBD2,TRBV28,-,TRBJ2-1,CASSPLAGSYNEQFF,TGTGCCAGCAGTCCATTAGCGGGGAGCTACAATGAGCAGTTCTTC
11,-,TRBV21-1,-,TRBJ2-1,CATSCYNEQFF,TGTGCCACCTCCTGTTACAATGAGCAGTTCTTC
14,-,TRBV9,few,TRBJ1-3,CASSVGVSGNTIYF,TGTGCCAGCAGCGTAGGAGTAAGCGGAAACACCATATATTTT
13,-,TRBV11-2,few,TRBJ2-7,CASSLPGVYEQYF,TGTGCCAGCAGCTTACCGGGAGTCTACGAGCAGTACTTC
13,-,TRBV5-4,-,TRBJ2-1,CASSLGTGNEQFF,TGTGCCAGCAGCCTCGGGACGGGGAATGAGCAGTTCTTC
14,-,TRBV28,-,TRBJ1-1,CASSPIPGSLSAFF,TGTGCCAGCAGCCCTATCCCAGGGTCCCTGTCGGCTTTCTTT
16,-,TRBV4-1,-,TRBJ2-6,CASSQSEGAGANVLTF,TGCGCCAGCAGCCAGAGTGAGGGGGCTGGGGCCAACGTCCTGACTTTC
12,-,TRBV7-9,few,TRBJ1-4,CASSTGYEKLFF,TGTGCCAGCAGTACAGGGTACGAAAAACTGTTTTTT
12,-,TRBV7-9,-,TRBJ1-3,CASSLIGDTIYF,TGTGCCAGCAGCTTAATTGGTGACACCATATATTTT
16,-,TRBV13,-,TRBJ1-6,CASSSSGTDYNSPLHF,TGTGCCAGCAGCTCTTCCGGGACGGACTATAATTCACCCCTCCACTTT
15,TRBD2,TRBV13,-,TRBJ2-1,CASSLRGLVHNEQFF,TGTGCCAGCAGCTTAAGGGGACTAGTTCACAATGAGCAGTTCTTC
11,TRBD2,TRBV6-5,-,TRBJ2-7,CATLAGSEQYF,TGTGCCACCCTAGCGGGGTCCGAGCAGTACTTC
16,TRBD1,TRBV5-4,-,TRBJ1-1,CASSWDRGGVETEAFF,TGTGCCAGCAGCTGGGACAGGGGTGGAGTTGAGACTGAAGCTTTCTTT
21,-,TRBV12-2,-,TRBJ1-1,CASRLAGARDRGLEGNTEAFF,TGTGCAAGTCGCTTAGCTGGGGCCCGGGACAGGGGGCTCGAGGGGAACACTGAAGCTTTCTTT
16,TRBD2,TRBV6-1,-,TRBJ2-1,CASSEGLAGTYNEQFF,TGTGCCAGCAGTGAAGGGCTAGCGGGGACGTACAATGAGCAGTTCTTC
15,-,TRBV12-1,once,TRBJ2-2,CASSTWESHPGELFF,TGTGCCAGCAGCACCTGGGAGTCACACCCCGGGGAGCTGTTTTTT
11,-,TRBV6-1,-,TRBJ1-3,CASSESNTIYF,TGTGCCAGCAGTGAATCAAACACCATATATTTT
15,TRBD1,TRBV7-9,-,TRBJ1-1,CASSPRDSKNTEAFF,TGTGCCAGCAGCCCAAGGGACAGCAAGAACACTGAAGCTTTCTTT
15,-,TRBV11-2,-,TRBJ1-1,CASSLGWRGKTEAFF,TGTGCCAGCAGCTTAGGATGGAGGGGGAAGACTGAAGCTTTCTTT
16,-,TRBV9,-,TRBJ2-3,CASSVEGGASTDTQYF,TGTGCCAGCAGCGTAGAGGGCGGAGCTAGCACAGATACGCAGTATTTT
12,TRBD1,TRBV27,-,TRBJ1-2,CASSQGGLGYTF,TGTGCCAGCAGTCAGGGGGGATTGGGCTACACCTTC
14,-,TRBV11-1,-,TRBJ2-2,CASSLRGVTGELFF,TGTGCCAGCAGCTTAAGGGGCGTAACCGGGGAGCTGTTTTTT
16,-,TRBV5-1,-,TRBJ1-1,CASSFTSRGANTEAFF,TGCGCCAGCAGCTTCACATCCCGGGGCGCAAACACTGAAGCTTTCTTT
16,-,TRBV25-1,-,TRBJ1-1,CASSEYLEGRGTEAFF,TGTGCCAGCAGTGAATACCTTGAGGGCCGCGGTACTGAAGCTTTCTTT